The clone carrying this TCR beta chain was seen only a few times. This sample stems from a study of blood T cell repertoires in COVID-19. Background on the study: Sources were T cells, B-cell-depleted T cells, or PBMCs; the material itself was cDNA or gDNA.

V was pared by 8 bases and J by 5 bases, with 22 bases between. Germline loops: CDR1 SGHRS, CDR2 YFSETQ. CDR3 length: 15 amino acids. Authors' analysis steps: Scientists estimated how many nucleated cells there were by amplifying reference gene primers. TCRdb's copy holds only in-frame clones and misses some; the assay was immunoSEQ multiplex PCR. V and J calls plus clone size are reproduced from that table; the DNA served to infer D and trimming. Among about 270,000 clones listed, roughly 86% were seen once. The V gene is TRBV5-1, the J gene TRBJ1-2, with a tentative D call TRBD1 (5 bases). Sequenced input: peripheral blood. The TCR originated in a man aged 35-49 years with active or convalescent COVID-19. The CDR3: CASRYYPETEYGYTF. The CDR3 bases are TGCGCCAGTAGATACTACCCAGAGACAGAATATGGCTACACCTTC. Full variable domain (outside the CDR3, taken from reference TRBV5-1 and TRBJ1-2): KAGVTQTPRYLIKTRGQQVTLSCSPISGHRSVSWYQQTPGQGLQFLFEYFSETQRNKGNFPGRFSGRQFSNSRSEMNVSTLELGDSALYLCASRYYPETEYGYTFGSGTRLTVV.